Listed here are 5 T cell receptor beta chains from one sample, sequenced in a study of cytomegalovirus exposure and HLA in healthy donors. Amplification used 60 Vbeta primers and 13 Jbeta primers. The table came from immunoSEQ multiplex PCR; TCRdb's copy has only in-frame clones and leaves some out. The top ten clones hold around 1.2% of a sample with about 130,000 clones, 83% of them seen once. The sequenced sample was PBMCs. These receptors were collected from a girl aged 2-10 years in good health and CMV-seronegative.

This clone appeared a few times. The genes are TRBV4-2 and TRBJ2-5; TRBD2 matches 8 bases. V trimming: 0 bases; J trimming: 4 bases; junction bases outside the gene matches: 7. The CDR3 sequence is 16 residues long. Germline-derived CDR1 and CDR2 are LGHNA and YNFKEQ. The chain's CDR3 is CASSQDSGDGGETQYF. The CDR3 nucleotides read TGTGCCAGCAGCCAAGATAGCGGGGATGGAGGAGAGACCCAGTACTTC.

The gene calls are TRBV5-6 and TRBJ1-1; D unclear. The CDR3 length is 13 residues. Germline values: CDR1 SGHDT, CDR2 YYEEEE. Trimming took off 2 bases at V and 1 base at J, with 6 bases between the two ends. In DNA form, the CDR3 reads TGTGCCAGCAGCTTTCGGGGGAACACTGAAGCTTTCTTT. Translating gives CASSFRGNTEAFF. The variable domain in full, with the rest retrieved from reference TRBV5-6 and TRBJ1-1, is DAGVTQSPTHLIKTRGQQVTLRCSPKSGHDTVSWYQQALGQGPQFIFQYYEEEERQRGNFPDRFSGHQFPNYSSELNVNALLLGDSALYLCASSFRGNTEAFFGQGTRLTVV.

V gene TRBV7-9 combines with J gene TRBJ2-2, with D maybe TRBD1 (5 bases). Germline V CDR1 and CDR2: SEHNR, FQNEAQ (reference sequence). The V and J ends lost 1 base and 0 bases respectively, with 9 bases between them. The CDR3 has 16 residues. CDR3 sequence reads: CASSLVGQPNTGELFF. In nucleotides, the CDR3 is TGTGCCAGCAGCTTAGTGGGGCAACCGAACACCGGGGAGCTGTTTTTT.

The J gene is TRBJ2-4, the V gene TRBV10-3; the match to TRBD2 covers 9 bases. Germline CDR1 ENHRY, CDR2 SYGVKD. V gave up 3 bases and J gave up 0 bases; unmatched junction bases: 3. The CDR3 totals 16 residues. The CDR3 region is CAISEEAGGAKNIQYF. DNA of the CDR3: TGTGCCATCAGTGAAGAAGCGGGAGGAGCCAAAAACATTCAGTACTTC.

The gene calls are TRBV6-6 and TRBJ1-2; no definite D call. From germline, CDR1 is MNHNY and CDR2 SVGAGI (reference sequence). Trimming cost V 7 bases and J 0 bases, with 9 bases left between them. This CDR3 comprises 13 residues. The CDR3 bases are TGTGCCAGCACCCTAGAGACTAACTATGGCTACACCTTC. Protein: CASTLETNYGYTF.